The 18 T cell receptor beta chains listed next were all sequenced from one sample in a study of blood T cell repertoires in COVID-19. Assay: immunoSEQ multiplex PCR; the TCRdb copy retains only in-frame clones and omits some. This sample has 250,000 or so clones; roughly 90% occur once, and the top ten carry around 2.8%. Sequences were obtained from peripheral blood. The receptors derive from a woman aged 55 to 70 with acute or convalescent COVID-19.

The CDR3 nucleotides are TGTGCCAGTAGCGCCTACGAGGTGGGCACCGGGGAGCTGTTTTTT. Translated: CASSAYEVGTGELFF. The chain combines TRBV19 with TRBJ2-2; no definite D call. CDR1 is LNHDA, CDR2 SQIVND, per germline (reference sequence). The CDR3 spans 15 residues. V lost 6 bases to trimming and J lost 4 bases, with 15 bases between them.

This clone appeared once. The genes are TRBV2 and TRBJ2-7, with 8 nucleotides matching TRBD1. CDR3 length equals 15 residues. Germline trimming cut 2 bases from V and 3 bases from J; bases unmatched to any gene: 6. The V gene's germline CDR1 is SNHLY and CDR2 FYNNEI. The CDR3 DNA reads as TGTGCCAGCAGTGAAACACCGGACAGGGACTACGAGCAGTACTTC. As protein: CASSETPDRDYEQYF.

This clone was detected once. The DNA of the CDR3 is TGTGCCAGCAGTGCCGACAGGGGGTCGTATCAGCCCCAGCATTTT. Its protein is CASSADRGSYQPQHF. The rearrangement joins TRBV2 to TRBJ1-5; the match to TRBD1 covers 9 bases. V lost 4 bases and J lost 5; bases outside the gene matches: 6. Germline CDR1 SNHLY, CDR2 FYNNEI. CDR3 size: 15 residues.

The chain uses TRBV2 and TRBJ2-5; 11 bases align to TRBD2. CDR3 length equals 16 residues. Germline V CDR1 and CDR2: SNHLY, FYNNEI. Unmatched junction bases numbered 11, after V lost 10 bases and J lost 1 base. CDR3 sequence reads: CATTLAGGTPQETQYF. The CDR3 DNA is TGTGCCACTACCCTAGCGGGGGGCACCCCCCAAGAGACCCAGTACTTC.

CDR3 in amino acids: CASSETTGQAYGYTF. The CDR3 DNA reads TGTGCCAGCAGTGAAACGACAGGGCAAGCCTATGGCTACACCTTC. The chain carries TRBV6-1 and TRBJ1-2, with TRBD1 matching over 7 bases. The CDR3 length is 15 residues. Germline values: CDR1 MNHNS, CDR2 SASEGT. The junction had 7 bases not matched to a gene; V was cut back by 2 bases and J by 4 bases.

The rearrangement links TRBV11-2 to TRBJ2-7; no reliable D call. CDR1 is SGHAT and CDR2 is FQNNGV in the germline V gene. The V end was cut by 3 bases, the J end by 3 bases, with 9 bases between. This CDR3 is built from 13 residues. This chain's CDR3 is CASSFSTSYEQYF. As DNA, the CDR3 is TGTGCCAGCAGCTTTAGCACCAGCTACGAGCAGTACTTC.

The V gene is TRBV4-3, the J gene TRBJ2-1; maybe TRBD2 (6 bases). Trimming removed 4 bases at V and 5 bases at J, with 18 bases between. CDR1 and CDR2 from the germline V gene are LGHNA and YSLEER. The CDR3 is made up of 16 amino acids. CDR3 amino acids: CASSRFKGLSNNEQFF. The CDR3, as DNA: TGCGCCAGCAGCCGATTTAAAGGACTAAGTAACAATGAGCAGTTCTTC.

CDR3 nucleotides: TGTGCCTGGGCCCTCGGGATTGGTGGTGAAAAACTGTTTTTT. It yields the protein CAWALGIGGEKLFF. The chain combines TRBV30 with TRBJ1-4, with D hard to call. The CDR3 has 14 amino acids. V was trimmed by 5 bases and J by 7 bases, leaving 17 bases between them. The germline V gene encodes CDR1 GTSNPN and CDR2 SVGIG (reference sequence). The whole variable domain, remainder taken from reference TRBV30 and TRBJ1-4, is SQTIHQWPATLVQPVGSPLSLECTVEGTSNPNLYWYRQAAGRGLQLLFYSVGIGQISSEVPQNLSASRPQDRQFILSSKKLLLSDSGFYLCAWALGIGGEKLFFGSGTQLSVL.

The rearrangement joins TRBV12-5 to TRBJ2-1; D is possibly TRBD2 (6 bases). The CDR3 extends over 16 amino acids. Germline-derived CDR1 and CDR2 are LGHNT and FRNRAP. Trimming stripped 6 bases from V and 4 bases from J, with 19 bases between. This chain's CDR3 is CASGQFGGLTYNEQFF. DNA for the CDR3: TGTGCTAGTGGCCAGTTCGGGGGTCTGACTTACAATGAGCAGTTCTTC.

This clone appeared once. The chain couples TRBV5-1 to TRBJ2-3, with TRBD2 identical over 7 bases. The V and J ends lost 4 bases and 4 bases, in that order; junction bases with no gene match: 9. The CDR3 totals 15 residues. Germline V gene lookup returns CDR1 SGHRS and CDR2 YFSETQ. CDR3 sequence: CASSPGLTNADTQYF. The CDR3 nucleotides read TGCGCCAGCAGCCCGGGACTAACTAACGCAGATACGCAGTATTTT.

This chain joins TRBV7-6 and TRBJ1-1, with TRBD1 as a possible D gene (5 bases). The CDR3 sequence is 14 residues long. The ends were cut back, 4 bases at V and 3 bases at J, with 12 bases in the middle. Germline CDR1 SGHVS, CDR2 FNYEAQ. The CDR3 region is CASSSGRRDTEAFF. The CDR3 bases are TGTGCCAGCAGCTCGGGGCGGAGGGACACTGAAGCTTTCTTT. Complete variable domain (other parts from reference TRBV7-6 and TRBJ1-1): GAGVSQSPRYKVTKRGQDVALRCDPISGHVSLYWYRQALGQGPEFLTYFNYEAQQDKSGLPNDRFSAERPEGSISTLTIQRTEQRDSAMYRCASSSGRRDTEAFFGQGTRLTVV.

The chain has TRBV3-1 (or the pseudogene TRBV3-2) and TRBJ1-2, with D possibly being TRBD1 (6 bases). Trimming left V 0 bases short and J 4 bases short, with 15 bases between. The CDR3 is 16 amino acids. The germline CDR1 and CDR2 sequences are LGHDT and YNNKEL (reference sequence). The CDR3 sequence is CASSQDPRGTLYGYTF. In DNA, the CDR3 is TGTGCCAGCAGCCAAGATCCCAGGGGCACCCTCTATGGCTACACCTTC.

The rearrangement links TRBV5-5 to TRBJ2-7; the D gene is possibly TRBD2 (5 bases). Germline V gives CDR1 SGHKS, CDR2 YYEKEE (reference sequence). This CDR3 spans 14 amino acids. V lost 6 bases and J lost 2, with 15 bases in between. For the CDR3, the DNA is TGTGCCAGCACCCGAATCCGGGAAACCTACGAGCAGTACTTC. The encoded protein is CASTRIRETYEQYF. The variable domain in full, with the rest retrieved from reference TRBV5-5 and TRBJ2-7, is DAGVTQSPTHLIKTRGQQVTLRCSPISGHKSVSWYQQVLGQGPQFIFQYYEKEERGRGNFPDRFSARQFPNYSSELNVNALLLGDSALYLCASTRIRETYEQYFGPGTRLTVT.

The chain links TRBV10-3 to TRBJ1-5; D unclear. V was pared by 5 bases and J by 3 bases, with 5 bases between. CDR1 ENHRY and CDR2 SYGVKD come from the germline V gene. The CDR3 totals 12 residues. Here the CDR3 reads CAISFNNQPQHF. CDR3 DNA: TGTGCCATCAGTTTTAACAATCAGCCCCAGCATTTT.

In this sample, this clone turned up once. The CDR3 DNA is TGCGCCAGCAGCTCTCTGAGGACAGGGGCGAACACTGAAGCTTTCTTT. This translates into CASSSLRTGANTEAFF. This rearrangement joins TRBV5-1 to TRBJ1-1; 9 nucleotides line up with TRBD1. Trimming removed 3 bases from V and 1 base from J; junction bases left unmatched: 7. Germline values: CDR1 SGHRS, CDR2 YFSETQ. The CDR3 is made up of 16 amino acids.

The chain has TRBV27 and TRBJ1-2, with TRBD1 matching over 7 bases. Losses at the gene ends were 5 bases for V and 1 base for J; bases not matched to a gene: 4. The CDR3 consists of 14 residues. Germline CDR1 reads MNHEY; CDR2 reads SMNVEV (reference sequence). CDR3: CASSTRQGNYGYTF. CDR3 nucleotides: TGTGCCAGCAGTACGAGACAGGGTAACTATGGCTACACCTTC.

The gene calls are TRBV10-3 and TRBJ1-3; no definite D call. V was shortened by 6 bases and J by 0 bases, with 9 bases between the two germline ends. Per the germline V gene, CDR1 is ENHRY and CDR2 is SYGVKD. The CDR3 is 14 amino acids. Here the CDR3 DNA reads TGTGCCATCAGGAAGATTAGCTCTGGAAACACCATATATTTT. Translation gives CAIRKISSGNTIYF.

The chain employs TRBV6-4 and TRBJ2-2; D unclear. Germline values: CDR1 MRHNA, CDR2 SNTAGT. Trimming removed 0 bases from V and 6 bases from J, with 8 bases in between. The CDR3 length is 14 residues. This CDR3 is CASSDSFTAGELFF. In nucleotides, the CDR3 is TGTGCCAGCAGTGACTCCTTTACAGCCGGGGAGCTGTTTTTT.